One sample yielded the 6 T cell receptor beta chains listed below, sequenced in a study of OX40 agonist ivuxolimab in advanced cancers. Libraries were built with the immunoSEQ multiplex PCR assay. TCRdb carries this immuneACCESS record with in-frame sequences only. Its versions omit some clonotypes, under half of them owing to an unresolved V gene in the studies checked, with the rest unexplained. The sample table holds roughly 67,000 clones, of which roughly 91% were seen once. The ten largest clones add up to 0.3% to 0.45% of the sample. Sample: CD4+ or CD8+ T cells sorted from blood, taken in a trial of the OX40 agonist ivuxolimab. These receptors were collected from an adult with an advanced solid tumor such as melanoma, head and neck, liver or kidney cancer.

The rearrangement uses TRBV12-5 and TRBJ1-3; perhaps TRBD1 as D (5 bases). The germline V gene encodes CDR1 LGHNT and CDR2 FRNRAP. The CDR3 extends over 16 amino acids. V gave up 1 base and J gave up 7 bases, with 17 bases separating them. For the CDR3, the DNA is TGTGCTAGTGGTTTGGCTAGGGACTCGGTGGGGAACACCATATATTTT. Translation gives CASGLARDSVGNTIYF. Complete variable domain (other parts from reference TRBV12-5 and TRBJ1-3): DARVTQTPRHKVTEMGQEVTMRCQPILGHNTVFWYRQTMMQGLELLAYFRNRAPLDDSGMPKDRFSAEMPDATLATLKIQPSEPRDSAVYFCASGLARDSVGNTIYFGEGSWLTVV.

This rearrangement joins TRBV19 to TRBJ1-5, with D unresolved. CDR3 length equals 17 residues. Trimming cost V 3 bases and J 4 bases, with 19 bases left between them. Germline V CDR1 and CDR2: LNHDA, SQIVND (reference sequence). CDR3 sequence reads: CASSMRVNVGPNQPQHF. CDR3 bases: TGTGCCAGTAGTATGAGGGTCAATGTGGGCCCTAATCAGCCCCAGCATTTT.

The rearrangement uses TRBV5-1 and TRBJ2-7; D may match TRBD1 or TRBD2 (7 bases each). V gave up 3 bases and J gave up 2 bases, with 12 bases separating them. The length of the CDR3 is 14 residues. The germline CDR1 and CDR2 sequences are SGHRS and YFSETQ. CDR3 bases: TGCGCCAGCAGCTCCCCAGGGGGGGCCTACGAGCAGTACTTC. Translation: CASSSPGGAYEQYF.

The table lists this clone with a count of one. The J gene is TRBJ2-3, the V gene TRBV7-6; the match to TRBD2 covers 13 bases. Germline loops: CDR1 SGHVS, CDR2 FNYEAQ. The CDR3 consists of 15 residues. The junction had 1 base not matched to a gene; V was cut back by 1 base and J by 6 bases. The CDR3 DNA reads as TGTGCCAGCAGCTTAGGGGGACTAGCGGGGGATACGCAGTATTTT. It specifies CASSLGGLAGDTQYF.

This clone was observed a single time. The V call is TRBV19, the J call TRBJ1-2, with 8 bases fitting TRBD1. CDR3 size: 16 residues. The V and J ends lost 0 bases and 8 bases, in that order; junction bases with no gene match: 11. Germline loops: CDR1 LNHDA, CDR2 SQIVND (reference sequence). Here the CDR3 DNA reads TGTGCCAGTAGTATAGATCTATCTGGGACAGGTGGCGGCTACACCTTC. Translation: CASSIDLSGTGGGYTF.

CDR3 sequence reads: CAWSVPSSGGNYGYTF. The CDR3, as DNA: TGTGCCTGGAGTGTACCGTCGTCCGGGGGCAACTATGGCTACACCTTC. The rearrangement joins TRBV30 to TRBJ1-2, with a possible D match to TRBD1 (6 bases). Trimming took 0 bases from V and 2 from J, leaving 16 bases between them. Germline lookup yields CDR1 GTSNPN and CDR2 SVGIG (reference sequence). CDR3 length: 16 residues.